The clone carrying this T cell receptor beta chain registers medium-sized by frequency. The target antigen is unknown. These data come from a study of CXCR3-negative and CXCR3-positive naive CD8 T cells. Points from the study as a whole: For CXCR3-positive naive cells, TRB CDR3s were more hydrophobic than those of CXCR3-negative naive cells.

CDR3 size: 16 residues. Germline V CDR1 and CDR2: MNHNY, SVGAGI (reference sequence). 5' RACE with UMI labels generated the TRB cDNA libraries. TCRdb reprocessed the 5' RACE reads and keeps a single row for each CDR3 protein, giving no DNA. The sample's table shows 5,000 to 6,000 distinct CDR3 sequences. The V gene is TRBV6-6, the J gene TRBJ2-2; TCRdb selects TRBD1, and the lack of DNA leaves this call unchecked. The source of this sequence is a human donor in good health. Some clones in this sample may be carry-over from other donors' samples. The sequenced material came from naive CXCR3+ CD8+ T cells from blood. Stated subset: CD45RO-CCR7+CD27+CD95- naive CD8+ T cells expressing CXCR3 (TNR3+). The CDR3 protein is CASSPPGDRVTGELFF.